This passage covers 6 T cell receptor beta chains from one sample sequenced in a study of blood T cells in healthy people across ages. Alongside a J-beta primer mix, a sample-barcoded 5' primer served in a second PCR lasting roughly 6 to 11 cycles. MiXCR was run by TCRdb on the 5' RACE reads, yielding one entry per CDR3 protein. Here the sample spans over 500,000 distinct CDR3 sequences, 45% to 60% being singletons. Sequencing was carried out using blood. The receptors shown here come from an elderly woman in good health.

This clonotype turned up a few times. A much larger clone lies one base from this, so it may be a read error. This rearrangement joins TRBV9 to TRBJ2-5, with 11 bases fitting TRBD2. V lost 3 bases to trimming and J lost 11 bases; unmatched junction nucleotides: 18. Germline CDR1 is SGDLS and CDR2 is YYNGEE. The CDR3 loop spans 17 amino acids. The DNA for the CDR3 is TGTGCCAGCAGCGATAGATTCCCGGGACTAGCGGTTAATGAGCAGTACTTC. This encodes CASSDRFPGLAVNEQYF.

To note about this clonotype: Its ends do not fully match the called genes, so a read error is possible. This chain joins TRBV20-1 and TRBJ2-5; D is uncertain. Germline V gene sequence: CDR1 DFQATT, CDR2 SNEGSKA (reference sequence). This CDR3 region has 11 residues. CDR3 sequence (DNA): TGCAGTGCTGTTGCGGAAGAGACCCGGTACTTC. Translation: CSAVAEETRYF.

This clonotype showed up just a few times. The chain combines TRBV30 with TRBJ1-2, with D perhaps matching TRBD1 (5 bases). The CDR3 loop spans 14 amino acids. The germline V and J ends were trimmed by 4 bases and 4 bases, with 16 bases remaining between them. Looked up from germline, CDR1 is GTSNPN and CDR2 is SVGIG (reference sequence). The CDR3 loop reads CAWTLGVGFYGYTF. The CDR3 coding sequence is TGTGCCTGGACCCTAGGGGTGGGGTTCTATGGCTACACCTTC.

The V call is TRBV9, the J call TRBJ1-6; D is uncertain. V was pared by 2 bases and J by 9 bases, with 12 bases between. The CDR3 is made up of 14 amino acids. Germline CDR1 reads SGDLS; CDR2 reads YYNGEE. CDR3 in DNA: TGTGCCAGCAGCGTCGACATGGAGGGTTCACCCCTCCACTTT. Its protein product is CASSVDMEGSPLHF.

The rearrangement links TRBV15 to TRBJ1-2; unclear D gene. Per the germline V gene, CDR1 is LNHNV and CDR2 is YYDKDF (reference sequence). The CDR3 is 12 residues long. The V gene lost 0 bases and the J gene lost 8 bases, with 7 bases spanning the gap. CDR3: CATSRDLGGYTF. The CDR3 region has the DNA TGTGCCACCAGCAGAGACCTCGGGGGCTACACCTTC.

This chain joins TRBV7-2 and TRBJ1-1; D remains unclear. Trimming shortened V by 1 base and J by 1 base, and 7 bases separated the two germline ends. The CDR3 sequence is 14 residues long. The germline V gene has CDR1 SGHTA and CDR2 FQGNSA. The CDR3 loop is CASSLGHQNTEAFF. The CDR3 DNA reads as TGTGCCAGCAGCTTAGGTCACCAGAACACTGAAGCTTTCTTT.